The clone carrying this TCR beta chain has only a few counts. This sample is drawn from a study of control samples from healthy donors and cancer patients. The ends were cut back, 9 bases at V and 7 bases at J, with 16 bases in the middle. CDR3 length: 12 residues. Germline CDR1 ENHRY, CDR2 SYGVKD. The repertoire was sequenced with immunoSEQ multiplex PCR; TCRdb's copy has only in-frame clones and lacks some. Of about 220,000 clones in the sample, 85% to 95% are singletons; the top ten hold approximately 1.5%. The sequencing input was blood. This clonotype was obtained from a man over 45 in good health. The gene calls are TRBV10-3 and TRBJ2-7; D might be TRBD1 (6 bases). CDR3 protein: CAIGRTDAEQYF. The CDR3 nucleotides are TGTGCCATAGGCAGGACAGACGCGGAGCAGTACTTC.